These 15 T cell receptor beta chains originate from one sample sequenced in a study of naive and memory T cell subsets. The SP2 primer and nested alpha and beta constant region primers amplified ligated cDNA in four rounds. TCRdb independently ran MiXCR on the 5' RACE reads; one entry per CDR3 protein. The profile shows tens of thousands of distinct CDR3 sequences, roughly 8.1% of them singletons. A UMI-containing oligonucleotide was joined by 3' ligation to the TCR cDNA template. The receptors shown here come from a female donor in good health.

This clonotype was seen repeatedly, ten times or more. The chain uses TRBV20-1 and TRBJ1-2, with a tentative D call TRBD1 (5 bases). Trimming pared 0 bases from V and 2 bases from J, leaving 7 bases between. Germline V gives CDR1 DFQATT, CDR2 SNEGSKA (reference sequence). The CDR3 sequence is 13 residues long. The CDR3 loop is CSARDAGNYGYTF. The CDR3 coding sequence is TGCAGTGCTAGAGATGCAGGGAACTATGGCTACACCTTC.

This clonotype has ten or more counts. This chain joins TRBV20-1 and TRBJ2-7, with TRBD1 matching over 9 bases. With V trimmed by 0 bases and J by 6 bases, 9 bases remained unmatched. This CDR3 spans 15 amino acids. Germline values: CDR1 DFQATT, CDR2 SNEGSKA (reference sequence). The CDR3 here is CSARDMGQGMGEQYF. CDR3 DNA sequence: TGCAGTGCTAGAGATATGGGACAGGGTATGGGCGAGCAGTACTTC.

The chain has TRBV18 and TRBJ2-5; the D is unclear. The CDR3 has 15 amino acids. Trimming took off 2 bases at V and 2 bases at J, with 12 bases between the two ends. In germline, CDR1 is KGHSH, CDR2 LQKENI. CDR3 amino acids: CASSPTGPNQETQYF. The CDR3 bases are TGTGCCAGCTCACCAACTGGGCCAAATCAAGAGACCCAGTACTTC.

This sequence joins TRBV28 and TRBJ2-5, with a tentative D call TRBD2 (5 bases). Trimming removed 4 bases at V and 1 base at J, with 10 bases between. Germline CDR1 and CDR2: MDHEN and SYDVKM. The CDR3 loop spans 14 amino acids. DNA for the CDR3: TGTGCCAGCAGTTCCCCGGGGATCCAAGAGACCCAGTACTTC. Translated, it gives CASSSPGIQETQYF.

This clonotype has a handful of counts. This chain uses TRBV10-1 with TRBJ2-5, with D maybe TRBD1 (6 bases). CDR3 length: 14 residues. The V and J ends lost 1 base and 4 bases respectively, with 10 bases between them. CDR1 is WNHNN, CDR2 SYGVQD, per germline (reference sequence). The CDR3 is CASSEFRGAETQYF. Written as DNA, the CDR3 is TGCGCCAGCAGTGAGTTCAGGGGCGCAGAGACCCAGTACTTC.

This clonotype has a count of ten or more. CDR3 protein: CASSQDSGRGRNTIYF. CDR3 in DNA: TGTGCCAGCAGCCAAGATTCGGGCAGGGGGCGAAACACCATATATTTT. The V gene is TRBV3-1, the J gene TRBJ1-3, with 8 nucleotides matching TRBD1. The germline CDR1 and CDR2 sequences are LGHDT and YNNKEL (reference sequence). The CDR3 is 16 amino acids. The J segment lost 5 bases and the V segment lost 0 bases, leaving 6 bases of the junction unmatched.

Ten or more counts support this clonotype. The chain joins TRBV5-1 to TRBJ1-2; D is possibly TRBD1 (5 bases). Germline CDR1 SGHRS, CDR2 YFSETQ. V was cut by 0 bases and J by 12 bases, with 12 bases left in between. The CDR3 length is 12 residues. DNA for the CDR3: TGCGCCAGCAGCTTGGAGGGGTCCCTCCACACCTTC. This codes for CASSLEGSLHTF.

This clonotype was counted at least ten times. The chain's CDR3 is CASSDPETGVYEQYF. In nucleotides, the CDR3 is TGTGCCAGCAGTGACCCCGAGACAGGGGTTTACGAGCAGTACTTC. This chain joins TRBV2 and TRBJ2-7; 8 nucleotides agree with TRBD1. Germline V gives CDR1 SNHLY, CDR2 FYNNEI. This CDR3 contains 15 residues. Trimming removed 3 bases from V and 4 bases from J; junction bases left unmatched: 8.

The chain combines TRBV12-3 or TRBV12-4 with TRBJ2-7; unclear D gene. CDR3 length: 13 residues. Trimming left V 2 bases short and J 0 bases short, with 5 bases between. The CDR3 DNA is TGTGCCAGCAGTTTAACCAGCTCCTACGAGCAGTACTTC. Its translation is CASSLTSSYEQYF.

V usage is TRBV7-9 and J usage is TRBJ2-3; D tentatively fits TRBD1 or TRBD2 (5 bases each). The ends were cut back, 5 bases at V and 1 base at J, with 19 bases in the middle. Germline loops: CDR1 SEHNR, CDR2 FQNEAQ (reference sequence). This CDR3 is 17 amino acids long. This CDR3 is CASSTTDPGRGTDTQYF. CDR3 DNA: TGTGCCAGCAGCACTACTGACCCGGGACGGGGCACAGATACGCAGTATTTT.

The chain recombines TRBV29-1 with TRBJ2-7; tentative D call: TRBD2 (6 bases). CDR1 and CDR2 from the germline V gene are SQVTM and ANQGSEA. Trimming took 4 bases from V and 2 from J, leaving 9 bases between them. This CDR3 region has 12 residues. The CDR3 sequence: CSVGRGAYEQYF. The CDR3 DNA is TGCAGCGTTGGGCGGGGAGCCTACGAGCAGTACTTC.

This clonotype was seen more than once but under ten times. This chain uses TRBV27 with TRBJ2-3; 10 bases map to TRBD1. Germline CDR1 is MNHEY and CDR2 is SMNVEV (reference sequence). The CDR3 has 15 amino acids. The ends lost 4 bases at V and 4 bases at J; junction bases unmatched: 5. The CDR3: CASSSGQGGADTQYF. As DNA, the CDR3 is TGTGCCAGCAGTTCCGGACAGGGGGGTGCAGATACGCAGTATTTT.

This clonotype was detected ten times or more. The chain recombines TRBV30 with TRBJ1-5, with 8 bases that match TRBD1. The CDR3 totals 13 residues. The germline gives CDR1 GTSNPN, CDR2 SVGIG (reference sequence). The junction had 4 bases not matched to a gene; V was cut back by 1 base and J by 8 bases. The CDR3 sequence is CAWSGQGTEPQHF. CDR3 DNA sequence: TGTGCCTGGAGTGGACAGGGGACGGAGCCCCAGCATTTT.

This clonotype was counted only a few times. This chain connects TRBV6-6 to TRBJ2-1; 9 bases fit TRBD2. V was pared by 7 bases and J by 3 bases, with 4 bases of the junction left unmatched. The CDR3 runs 14 residues. From germline, CDR1 is MNHNY and CDR2 SVGAGI (reference sequence). This CDR3 is CASTILAGYNEQFF. As DNA, the CDR3 is TGTGCCAGCACCATACTAGCGGGCTACAATGAGCAGTTCTTC.

This clonotype was observed a handful of times. The chain joins TRBV7-3 to TRBJ1-2; possibly TRBD1 for D (6 bases). CDR3 size: 14 residues. With 1 base removed from V and 6 bases from J, the gap between germline ends came to 12 bases. Germline values: CDR1 SGHTA, CDR2 FQGTGA. The chain's CDR3 is CASSLSGGAHGYTF. In DNA form, the CDR3 reads TGTGCCAGCAGCTTAAGTGGGGGGGCGCATGGCTACACCTTC. The whole variable domain, remainder taken from reference TRBV7-3 and TRBJ1-2, is GAGVSQTPSNKVTEKGKYVELRCDPISGHTALYWYRQSLGQGPEFLIYFQGTGAADDSGLPNDRFFAVRPEGSVSTLKIQRTERGDSAVYLCASSLSGGAHGYTFGSGTRLTVV.